This entry lists 2 T cell receptor beta chains sequenced from one sample in a study of OX40 agonist ivuxolimab in advanced cancers. TCRdb keeps only in-frame clones here, not all; method: immunoSEQ multiplex PCR. The sample lists about 50,000 clones; approximately 86% were seen once. Source: CD4+ or CD8+ T cells sorted from blood, taken in a trial of the OX40 agonist ivuxolimab. These receptors were obtained from an adult with an advanced solid tumor such as melanoma, head and neck, liver or kidney cancer.

The DNA of the CDR3 is TGTGCCAGCAGCTTGCGGCGGGGGGCCCAGACCTACGAGCAGTACTTC. Protein product: CASSLRRGAQTYEQYF. The rearrangement uses TRBV11-2 and TRBJ2-7; 8 bases align to TRBD2. The CDR3 spans 16 residues. Per germline, CDR1 SGHAT and CDR2 FQNNGV. V lost 3 bases and J lost 2; bases outside the gene matches: 9.

This chain joins TRBV6-5 and TRBJ1-2, with a weak D call TRBD1 (5 bases). The V end was cut by 3 bases, the J end by 4 bases, with 15 bases between. This CDR3 contains 15 residues. Germline CDR1 is MNHEY and CDR2 is SVGAGI. The CDR3 region is CASSYFERGGYGYTF. For the CDR3, the DNA is TGTGCCAGCAGTTATTTCGAACGGGGGGGCTATGGCTACACCTTC.